The 29 T cell receptor beta chains in this list originate from one sample, sequenced in a study of PD-L1 blockade in urothelial cancer. Time point: pretreatment peripheral blood. This table comes from immunoSEQ multiplex PCR, and its TCRdb copy is limited to in-frame clones, with some not included. This table holds some 43,000 clones, 80% found once. The sequenced sample was PBMCs, obtained around atezolizumab (anti-PD-L1) treatment. The receptor set was obtained from a man aged 55 to 69 with urothelial cancer.

This chain connects TRBV5-1 to TRBJ1-1, with a possible D match to TRBD1 (5 bases). Trimming removed 5 bases from V and 2 bases from J, with 13 bases in between. Germline V gene sequence: CDR1 SGHRS, CDR2 YFSETQ. This CDR3 region has 14 residues. For the CDR3, the DNA is TGCGCCAGCAGGGAGGGGCCAACTAACACTGAAGCTTTCTTT. Protein: CASREGPTNTEAFF.

This chain links TRBV7-2 with TRBJ2-2, with 7 nucleotides matching TRBD1. This CDR3 contains 14 residues. The J segment lost 6 bases and the V segment lost 5 bases, leaving 6 bases of the junction unmatched. Germline V gene lookup returns CDR1 SGHTA and CDR2 FQGNSA. CDR3 sequence: CASSPRQGPGELFF. The CDR3 nucleotides are TGTGCCAGCAGCCCAAGACAGGGCCCCGGGGAGCTGTTTTTT.

This rearrangement joins TRBV9 to TRBJ2-1; 13 bases align to TRBD2. The CDR3 has 20 residues. The V segment lost 0 bases and the J segment 0 bases; nucleotides outside the gene matches: 9. Looked up from germline, CDR1 is SGDLS and CDR2 is YYNGEE. CDR3 loop: CASSVAWTSGSTSSYNEQFF. The CDR3 region has the DNA TGTGCCAGCAGCGTAGCCTGGACTAGCGGGAGTACCTCCTCCTACAATGAGCAGTTCTTC.

The rearrangement links TRBV18 to TRBJ2-5; 11 bases line up with TRBD2. The CDR3 runs 15 residues. Looked up from germline, CDR1 is KGHSH and CDR2 is LQKENI. V shed 5 bases and J 5 bases; nucleotides not matched to a gene: 7. The CDR3 sequence: CASSTTSGNGETQYF. CDR3 DNA: TGTGCCAGCTCAACGACTAGCGGGAACGGGGAGACCCAGTACTTC.

The rearrangement uses TRBV5-1 and TRBJ1-2, with D possibly TRBD1 on 6 matching bases. Trimming cost V 0 bases and J 4 bases, with 13 bases left between them. The CDR3 is 15 residues long. The germline V gene encodes CDR1 SGHRS and CDR2 YFSETQ. The CDR3 DNA reads as TGCGCCAGCAGCTTGGGGGCTGGGGGCCCCTATGGCTACACCTTC. It translates to CASSLGAGGPYGYTF.

This clone was detected a few times. V is TRBV6-5 and J is TRBJ1-5; D is unresolved. CDR1 is MNHEY, CDR2 SVGAGI, per germline. Trimming took off 2 bases at V and 4 bases at J, with 6 bases between the two ends. The CDR3 consists of 13 residues. CDR3 sequence reads: CASSYGRNQPQHF. Written as DNA, the CDR3 is TGTGCCAGCAGTTACGGCAGGAATCAGCCCCAGCATTTT.

The rearrangement links TRBV5-1 to TRBJ2-2; perhaps TRBD1 as D (8 bases). Trimming pared 3 bases from V and 1 base from J, leaving 19 bases between. CDR3 length: 18 amino acids. The germline V gene has CDR1 SGHRS and CDR2 YFSETQ. The DNA of the CDR3 is TGCGCCAGCAGCTGGGGGGGCCAGGGGGCGCTGAACACCGGGGAGCTGTTTTTT. Translation gives CASSWGGQGALNTGELFF.

The chain carries TRBV25-1 and TRBJ1-1, with no clear D. The CDR3 is made up of 11 amino acids. Trimming pared 1 base from V and 7 bases from J, leaving 4 bases between. Germline V CDR1 and CDR2: MGHDK, SYGVNS. The chain's CDR3 is CASSESGEAFF. CDR3 sequence (DNA): TGTGCCAGCAGTGAATCCGGTGAAGCTTTCTTT.

The genes are TRBV5-5 and TRBJ2-6; D is ambiguous. CDR3 size: 14 residues. The V gene's germline CDR1 is SGHKS and CDR2 YYEKEE (reference sequence). V lost 4 bases and J 0 bases, leaving 5 bases between the germline ends. CDR3 bases: TGTGCCAGCAGCCTCGGCTCTGGGGCCAACGTCCTGACTTTC. The encoded protein is CASSLGSGANVLTF. The whole variable domain, remainder taken from reference TRBV5-5 and TRBJ2-6, is DAGVTQSPTHLIKTRGQQVTLRCSPISGHKSVSWYQQVLGQGPQFIFQYYEKEERGRGNFPDRFSARQFPNYSSELNVNALLLGDSALYLCASSLGSGANVLTFGAGSRLTVL.

The V call is TRBV5-1, the J call TRBJ2-1; 8 bases are shared with TRBD2. CDR1 and CDR2 from the germline V gene are SGHRS and YFSETQ. The CDR3 totals 16 residues. The V gene end was trimmed by 0 bases and the J gene end by 2 bases; junction bases not matched to a gene: 4. CDR3 sequence: CASSLEGSGTYNEQFF. CDR3 in DNA: TGCGCCAGCAGCTTGGAAGGTAGCGGGACCTACAATGAGCAGTTCTTC.

The gene calls are TRBV5-8 and TRBJ1-2; a weak D match, TRBD1 (6 bases). With 1 base removed from V and 8 bases from J, the gap between germline ends came to 12 bases. The CDR3 length is 13 residues. Per the germline V gene, CDR1 is SGHTS and CDR2 is YDEGEE. CDR3 nucleotides: TGTGCCAGCAGCTTGCGGGGGGCGCGAGGCTACACCTTC. Residues: CASSLRGARGYTF.

The chain uses TRBV6-6 and TRBJ1-4; D not resolved. The CDR3 totals 15 residues. V gave up 6 bases and J gave up 1 base, with 12 bases separating them. The germline CDR1 and CDR2 sequences are MNHNY and SVGAGI (reference sequence). CDR3 coding DNA: TGTGCCAGCAGAAGAGTGGGAGGAACTAATGAAAAACTGTTTTTT. This translates into CASRRVGGTNEKLFF.

This rearrangement joins TRBV15 to TRBJ1-1; 9 bases are shared with TRBD1. Losses at the gene ends were 1 base for V and 1 base for J; bases not matched to a gene: 1. The germline gives CDR1 LNHNV, CDR2 YYDKDF (reference sequence). The CDR3 covers 15 residues. DNA for the CDR3: TGTGCCACCAGCAGAGGGGGACAGGGGAACACTGAAGCTTTCTTT. It yields the protein CATSRGGQGNTEAFF.

The chain couples TRBV2 to TRBJ2-3, with a weak D call TRBD1 (5 bases). Germline V CDR1 and CDR2: SNHLY, FYNNEI. V was shortened by 1 base and J by 1 base, with 9 bases between the two germline ends. The CDR3 has 15 amino acids. CDR3 in DNA: TGTGCCAGCAGTGAAGGCAGGGCGGGCACAGATACGCAGTATTTT. Protein: CASSEGRAGTDTQYF.

The chain couples TRBV6-5 to TRBJ2-7, with D perhaps TRBD1 (6 bases). The ends were cut back, 2 bases at V and 7 bases at J, with 12 bases in the middle. This CDR3 spans 13 amino acids. CDR1 and CDR2 (germline): MNHEY, SVGAGI. CDR3 residues: CASSYTSQGEQYF. CDR3 DNA sequence: TGTGCCAGCAGTTACACTTCACAGGGAGAGCAGTACTTC.

The chain links TRBV7-9 to TRBJ2-3; 8 bases align to TRBD2. This CDR3 is built from 18 residues. Germline V gene sequence: CDR1 SEHNR, CDR2 FQNEAQ (reference sequence). V dropped 1 base and J dropped 5; count of bases not matched to a gene: 14. The chain's CDR3 is CASSLGARSGGPKDTQYF. The CDR3 DNA follows: TGTGCCAGCAGCTTAGGAGCGAGAAGCGGGGGTCCAAAAGATACGCAGTATTTT.

This sequence joins TRBV14 and TRBJ2-5; 15 nucleotides agree with TRBD2. The CDR3 is 20 amino acids. The V and J ends lost 2 bases and 2 bases, in that order; junction bases with no gene match: 12. The germline V gene has CDR1 SGHDN and CDR2 FVKESK. Written as DNA, the CDR3 is TGTGCCAGCAGCCAAAGGGGACTAGCGGGAGGCCGAGGGTCTCAAGAGACCCAGTACTTC. It translates to CASSQRGLAGGRGSQETQYF.

The chain recombines TRBV6-1 with TRBJ1-2; D gene uncertain. Germline V CDR1 and CDR2: MNHNS, SASEGT. This CDR3 is 15 amino acids long. Trimming cost V 4 bases and J 8 bases, with 20 bases left between them. The CDR3 here is CASSARFDPEGGYTF. CDR3 bases: TGTGCCAGCAGTGCCCGGTTCGATCCCGAGGGCGGCTACACCTTC.

The gene calls are TRBV29-1 and TRBJ2-5; 7 bases align to TRBD2. With 7 bases clipped from V and 3 bases from J, the junction kept 8 bases outside the gene matches. Germline V lookup: CDR1 SQVTM, CDR2 ANQGSEA. The CDR3 is 13 amino acids. CDR3 bases: TGCAGCGCAAGGGGAGGGGTTGAAGAGACCCAGTACTTC. It specifies CSARGGVEETQYF.

V usage is TRBV5-5 and J usage is TRBJ2-1; 13 nucleotides agree with TRBD2. The germline V gene encodes CDR1 SGHKS and CDR2 YYEKEE (reference sequence). The J segment lost 4 bases and the V segment lost 3 bases, leaving 16 bases of the junction unmatched. This CDR3 is built from 20 residues. CDR3: CASSSETSPGTSGVYNEQFF. The CDR3 coding sequence is TGTGCCAGCAGCTCTGAGACTTCTCCCGGGACTAGCGGGGTATACAATGAGCAGTTCTTC.

The chain links TRBV18 to TRBJ1-5; 7 bases fit TRBD1. The junction had 8 bases not matched to a gene; V was cut back by 6 bases and J by 0 bases. There are 16 residues in the CDR3. Germline-derived CDR1 and CDR2 are KGHSH and LQKENI. CDR3 protein: CASSPGQTDSNQPQHF. As DNA, the CDR3 is TGTGCCAGCTCCCCGGGACAGACCGATAGCAATCAGCCCCAGCATTTT.

The CDR3, as DNA: TGTGCCAGCAGTTTATGGGGGGGTACGAACACTGAAGCTTTCTTT. This gives the protein CASSLWGGTNTEAFF. The chain has TRBV28 and TRBJ1-1; possible D gene TRBD1, 5 bases. The V gene's germline CDR1 is MDHEN and CDR2 SYDVKM. The CDR3 spans 15 residues. Between the trimmed V and J ends, which lost 0 bases and 1 base, there was a span of 9 bases.

The chain has TRBV27 and TRBJ2-7, with 10 bases that match TRBD2. The V segment lost 5 bases and the J segment 2 bases; nucleotides outside the gene matches: 9. The CDR3 has 16 residues. The V gene's germline CDR1 is MNHEY and CDR2 SMNVEV (reference sequence). The CDR3 nucleotides are TGTGCCAGCAGTCTCGCCCCTAGCGGGGGTCCCTACGAGCAGTACTTC. It codes for CASSLAPSGGPYEQYF.

The chain couples TRBV28 to TRBJ1-4, with 7 bases that match TRBD1. CDR3 length: 16 residues. Germline CDR1 and CDR2: MDHEN and SYDVKM. The trim removed 3 bases at V and 1 base at J, leaving 5 bases unmatched. The CDR3 reads CASSLRGRGTNEKLFF. The DNA for the CDR3 is TGTGCCAGCAGTTTGAGGGGGCGGGGAACTAATGAAAAACTGTTTTTT.

The chain combines TRBV19 with TRBJ1-2; possible D gene TRBD1, 6 bases. The germline V and J ends were trimmed by 8 bases and 0 bases, with 13 bases remaining between them. Germline V gene lookup returns CDR1 LNHDA and CDR2 SQIVND (reference sequence). There are 14 residues in the CDR3. CDR3 amino acids: CASEGQFPNYGYTF. The CDR3 coding sequence is TGTGCCAGTGAAGGACAGTTTCCTAACTATGGCTACACCTTC.

The chain combines TRBV5-4 with TRBJ2-1; tentatively, D is TRBD1 (5 bases). The CDR3 runs to 15 residues. The germline gives CDR1 SGHNT, CDR2 YYREEE (reference sequence). V shed 4 bases and J shed 5 bases, with 16 bases lying between them. The CDR3 loop is CASSQGPGRDNEQFF. The CDR3 nucleotides read TGTGCCAGCAGCCAAGGACCGGGCAGGGACAATGAGCAGTTCTTC.

This chain links TRBV11-2 with TRBJ2-7; D may be TRBD2 (6 bases). This CDR3 comprises 16 residues. V lost 4 bases, J lost 3 bases, and 19 bases lay in between. Germline V CDR1 and CDR2: SGHAT, FQNNGV. The CDR3 loop is CASSSQGGPRNYEQYF. CDR3 DNA: TGTGCCAGCAGCTCCCAGGGAGGCCCCCGCAACTACGAGCAGTACTTC.

The V gene is TRBV29-1, the J gene TRBJ2-1, with 10 positions matching TRBD2. The ends lost 4 bases at V and 10 bases at J; junction bases unmatched: 7. The CDR3 sequence is 13 residues long. Per germline, CDR1 SQVTM and CDR2 ANQGSEA. CDR3 in amino acids: CSVVSSGGNEQFF. CDR3 sequence (DNA): TGCAGCGTTGTTTCTAGCGGGGGTAACGAGCAGTTCTTC.

The chain uses TRBV29-1 and TRBJ2-1; 11 positions match TRBD2. The V and J ends lost 4 bases and 9 bases, in that order; junction bases with no gene match: 17. CDR1 and CDR2 from the germline V gene are SQVTM and ANQGSEA. The CDR3 is made up of 17 amino acids. The CDR3 is CSVVQAFSGRAKGEQFF. DNA for the CDR3: TGCAGCGTTGTGCAGGCCTTTAGCGGGAGGGCCAAAGGTGAGCAGTTCTTC.